A single T cell receptor (beta chain) is shown here with its context. Original processing methods: Estimation of nucleated cell counts relied on the amplification of reference gene primers. Sequenced by immunoSEQ multiplex PCR; TCRdb stores in-frame clones only, minus some. V and J calls and clone size follow that table, whereas D and trimming were derived from the DNA. The sample comprises fewer than 200,000 clones, 86% of which are singletons, and 20% to 25% rests with the top ten. The data are from a study of blood T cell repertoires in COVID-19. Study context: What the recovered Cohort 3 donors had was two negative PCRs, clearance, or symptom resolution. T cells, B-cell-depleted T cells, or PBMCs supplied cDNA or gDNA.

CDR1 is KGHDR and CDR2 is SFDVKD in the germline V gene. Trimming took off 2 bases at V and 3 bases at J, with 6 bases between the two ends. The CDR3 contains 14 residues. The participants were between roughly 18 and 89 years old and came from roughly 25 US areas. The sequence came from a woman aged 40 to 49 in a cohort exposed to, infected with or recovered from COVID-19 (not recorded which). The chain has TRBV24-1 and TRBJ2-2; D is undetermined. The sequencing sample was made of PBMCs or T cells enriched from blood (not recorded which). The CDR3 spells CATSDYRYTGELFF. The CDR3 DNA reads TGTGCCACCAGTGATTATCGGTACACCGGGGAGCTGTTTTTT.